This TCR beta chain was captured in a study of blood T cell repertoires in COVID-19. Background on the study: Sources were T cells, B-cell-depleted T cells, or PBMCs; the material itself was cDNA or gDNA.

Data came from immunoSEQ multiplex PCR; TCRdb stores just in-frame clones and leaves some out. The sample shows 200,000 to 250,000 clones, 70% to 90% of them seen only once. The ends were cut back, 3 bases at V and 4 bases at J, with 10 bases in the middle. The CDR3 runs to 14 residues. CDR1 MNHEY and CDR2 SVGEGT come from the germline V gene. This receptor was taken from a woman in her forties or fifties with acute COVID-19. The sample consisted of PBMCs or T cells enriched from blood (not recorded which). V is TRBV6-2 or TRBV6-3 and J is TRBJ1-5; D not certain. As DNA, the CDR3 is TGTGCCAGCAGTTATTTCGCGGGGAATCAGCCCCAGCATTTT. Residues: CASSYFAGNQPQHF.